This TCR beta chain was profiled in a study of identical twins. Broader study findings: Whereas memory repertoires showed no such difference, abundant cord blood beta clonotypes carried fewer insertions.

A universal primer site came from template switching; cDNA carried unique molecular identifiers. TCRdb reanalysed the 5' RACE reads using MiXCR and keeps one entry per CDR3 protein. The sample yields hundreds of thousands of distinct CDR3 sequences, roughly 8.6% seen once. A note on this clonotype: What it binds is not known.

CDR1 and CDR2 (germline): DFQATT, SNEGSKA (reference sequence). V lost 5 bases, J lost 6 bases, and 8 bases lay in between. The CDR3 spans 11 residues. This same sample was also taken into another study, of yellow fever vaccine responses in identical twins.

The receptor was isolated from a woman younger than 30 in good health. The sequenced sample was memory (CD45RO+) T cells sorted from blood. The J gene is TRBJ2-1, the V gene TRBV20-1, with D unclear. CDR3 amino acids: CSALTTNEQFF. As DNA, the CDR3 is TGCAGTGCTCTGACGACCAATGAGCAGTTCTTC.